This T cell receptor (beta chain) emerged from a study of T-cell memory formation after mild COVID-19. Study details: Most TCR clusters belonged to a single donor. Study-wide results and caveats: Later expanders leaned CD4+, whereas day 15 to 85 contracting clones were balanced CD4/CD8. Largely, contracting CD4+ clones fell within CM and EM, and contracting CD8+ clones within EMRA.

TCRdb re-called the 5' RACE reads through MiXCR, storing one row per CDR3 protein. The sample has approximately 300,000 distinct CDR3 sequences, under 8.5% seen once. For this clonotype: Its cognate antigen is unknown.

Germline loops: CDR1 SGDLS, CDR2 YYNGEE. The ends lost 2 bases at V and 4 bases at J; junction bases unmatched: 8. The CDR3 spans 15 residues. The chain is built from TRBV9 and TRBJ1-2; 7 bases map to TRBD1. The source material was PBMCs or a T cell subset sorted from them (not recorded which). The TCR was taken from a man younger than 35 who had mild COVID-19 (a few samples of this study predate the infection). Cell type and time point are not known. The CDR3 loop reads CASSVAGQPRYGYTF. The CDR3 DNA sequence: TGTGCCAGCAGCGTGGCGGGACAGCCTCGCTATGGCTACACCTTC.